A single sample gave rise to the 10 T cell receptor beta chains below, sequenced in a study of blood T cells in healthy people across ages. A second about 6 to 12 cycle PCR used barcoded and J-beta primers. TCRdb reprocessed the 5' RACE reads with MiXCR, giving one entry per CDR3 protein. The top ten clones hold about 22% of a sample with 850,000 to 1,000,000 distinct CDR3 sequences, 51% of them seen once. The specimen sequenced was blood. The receptors derive from a woman aged 55-70 years in good health.

In this sample, this clonotype turned up a few times. In DNA, the CDR3 is TGTGCCAGCAGGTATCGATGGGGTGAATTAAGCACTGAAGCTTTCTTT. Translating it yields CASRYRWGELSTEAFF. This chain links TRBV12-3 or TRBV12-4 with TRBJ1-1; D is unresolved. V gave up 6 bases and J gave up 4 bases, with 21 bases separating them. This CDR3 comprises 16 residues.

This clonotype was detected a few times. V and J are TRBV20-1 and TRBJ1-4; D remains unclear. Trimming left V 1 base short and J 4 bases short, with 10 bases between. Germline V gene data show CDR1 as DFQATT and CDR2 as SNEGSKA (reference sequence). This CDR3 is built from 14 residues. This chain's CDR3 is CSARVPGNNEKLFF. In DNA form, the CDR3 reads TGCAGTGCTAGAGTCCCGGGAAATAATGAAAAACTGTTTTTT.

V is TRBV18 and J is TRBJ2-5, with 8 bases lining up with TRBD1. V lost 2 bases, J lost 2 bases, and 4 bases stayed unmatched. This CDR3 region has 15 residues. Germline V CDR1 and CDR2: KGHSH, LQKENI. The CDR3 nucleotides are TGTGCCAGCTCACCAGGCAGGGGGCTTCAAGAGACCCAGTACTTC. Protein: CASSPGRGLQETQYF.

This clonotype has just a few counts. The gene calls are TRBV20-1 and TRBJ2-7; 8 nucleotides line up with TRBD1. Germline-derived CDR1 and CDR2 are DFQATT and SNEGSKA (reference sequence). V lost 1 base, J lost 3 bases, and 8 bases stayed unmatched. The CDR3 totals 15 residues. CDR3 sequence: CSARVHGGQGYEQYF. The DNA of the CDR3 is TGCAGTGCTAGAGTGCATGGAGGACAGGGCTACGAGCAGTACTTC.

Worth noting for this clonotype: This may arise from a read error, as a much more abundant clone is one base away. The rearrangement uses TRBV7-9 and TRBJ2-5, with TRBD2 matching over 7 bases. Per the germline V gene, CDR1 is SEHNR and CDR2 is FQNEAQ (reference sequence). With 3 bases clipped from V and 11 bases from J, the junction kept 12 bases outside the gene matches. This CDR3 has 14 residues. The CDR3 DNA reads TGTGCCAGCAGCTTTGCGGGAGAGAGGAATGAGCAGTACTTC. Its protein is CASSFAGERNEQYF.

V gene TRBV9 combines with J gene TRBJ2-3; D remains ambiguous. The CDR3 length is 14 residues. Germline-derived CDR1 and CDR2 are SGDLS and YYNGEE. Trimming took 3 bases from V and 4 from J, leaving 12 bases between them. CDR3 in DNA: TGTGCCAGCAGCGCCGCTAGATCAGCAGATACGCAGTATTTT. Amino acid sequence: CASSAARSADTQYF. The variable domain in full, completed from reference TRBV9 and TRBJ2-3, reads DSGVTQTPKHLITATGQRVTLRCSPRSGDLSVYWYQQSLDQGLQFLIQYYNGEERAKGNILERFSAQQFPDLHSELNLSSLELGDSALYFCASSAARSADTQYFGPGTRLTVL.

The chain employs TRBV6-2 or TRBV6-3 and TRBJ2-3; 12 nucleotides align to TRBD2. The junction had 3 bases not matched to a gene; V was cut back by 2 bases and J by 3 bases. The CDR3 is made up of 16 amino acids. CDR1 is MNHEY and CDR2 is SVGEGT in the germline V gene. In DNA form, the CDR3 reads TGTGCCAGCAGTTACGTGACTAGCGGGGGAACAGATACGCAGTATTTT. This translates into CASSYVTSGGTDTQYF.

The V and J genes are TRBV9 and TRBJ2-3, with 9 bases lining up with TRBD2. This CDR3 is built from 16 residues. The ends lost 4 bases at V and 6 bases at J; junction bases unmatched: 12. Germline lookup yields CDR1 SGDLS and CDR2 YYNGEE. As DNA, the CDR3 is TGTGCCAGCAGCCCTCATGCCGGGACTAGCCCTGATACGCAGTATTTT. Amino acid sequence: CASSPHAGTSPDTQYF.

The sample holds a few counts of this clonotype. The chain is built from TRBV27 and TRBJ2-5; 8 nucleotides line up with TRBD2. The DNA end is more similar to TRBJ2-7, so the J call may be wrong. This CDR3 has 15 residues. CDR1 is MNHEY and CDR2 is SMNVEV in the germline V gene (reference sequence). The chain's CDR3 is CASSLTSGSLAEQYF. As DNA, the CDR3 is TGTGCCAGCAGTTTAACTAGCGGTAGTCTCGCCGAGCAGTACTTC.

The V gene is TRBV3-1, the J gene TRBJ2-7, with D perhaps matching TRBD2 (6 bases). Germline V gene lookup returns CDR1 LGHDT and CDR2 YNNKEL (reference sequence). The V end lost 0 bases, the J end lost 2 bases, and 11 bases lay between the germline ends. CDR3 length: 15 residues. CDR3 in DNA: TGTGCCAGCAGCCAAGATGTCGGGAGTCCCTACGAGCAGTACTTC. It specifies CASSQDVGSPYEQYF.